This T cell receptor beta chain derives from a study of Ad26.COV2.S vaccination and SARS-CoV-2 variants. Produced via immunoSEQ multiplex PCR; TCRdb's table is partial and in-frame only. The data show about 350,000 clones, about 90% seen once. Comment on this clone: Its antigen is not identified.

General study findings and limits: Substantial breadth was reported for post-vaccination spike-specific CD8+ and CD4+ T cells. Ad26.COV2.S recipients had broader spike-specific TCRs (P = 0.0014). TCR breadth and depth analyses may have underestimated total T cell responses.

This CDR3 is 13 amino acids long. From germline, CDR1 is LNHNV and CDR2 YYDKDF (reference sequence). V lost 3 bases to trimming and J lost 6 bases, with 11 bases between them. The TCR sequence derives from a human donor who had recovered from COVID-19. This specimen was peripheral blood, taken after recovery from COVID-19. The gene calls are TRBV15 and TRBJ1-1; D gene unclear. CDR3 amino acids: CATSSGPVAEAFF. The DNA of the CDR3 is TGTGCCACCAGCAGCGGGCCCGTGGCTGAAGCTTTCTTT.